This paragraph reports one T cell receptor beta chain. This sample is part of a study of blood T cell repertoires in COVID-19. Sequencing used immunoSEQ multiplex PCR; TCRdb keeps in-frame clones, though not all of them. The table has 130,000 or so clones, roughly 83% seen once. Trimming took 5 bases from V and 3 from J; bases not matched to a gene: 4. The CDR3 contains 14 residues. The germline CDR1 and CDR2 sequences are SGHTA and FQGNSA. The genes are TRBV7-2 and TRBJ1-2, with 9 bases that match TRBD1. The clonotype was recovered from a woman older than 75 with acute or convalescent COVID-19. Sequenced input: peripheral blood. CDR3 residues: CASSPGQGYYGYTF. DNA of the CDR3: TGTGCCAGCAGCCCGGGACAGGGCTACTATGGCTACACCTTC.